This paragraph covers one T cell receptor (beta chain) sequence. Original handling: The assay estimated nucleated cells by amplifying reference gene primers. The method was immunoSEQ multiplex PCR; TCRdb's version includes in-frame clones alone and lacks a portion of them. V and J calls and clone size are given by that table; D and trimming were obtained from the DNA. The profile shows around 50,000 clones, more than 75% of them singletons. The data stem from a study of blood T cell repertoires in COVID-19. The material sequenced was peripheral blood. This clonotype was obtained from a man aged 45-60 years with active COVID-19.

In DNA form, the CDR3 reads TGTGCCAGTAGCTCCCAGGCAGGTCCCACTGAAGCTTTCTTT. Its protein is CASSSQAGPTEAFF. V and J are TRBV19 and TRBJ1-1; D uncertain. CDR1 is LNHDA, CDR2 SQIVND, per germline (reference sequence). V gave up 6 bases and J gave up 4 bases, with 15 bases separating them. The CDR3 is 14 amino acids.